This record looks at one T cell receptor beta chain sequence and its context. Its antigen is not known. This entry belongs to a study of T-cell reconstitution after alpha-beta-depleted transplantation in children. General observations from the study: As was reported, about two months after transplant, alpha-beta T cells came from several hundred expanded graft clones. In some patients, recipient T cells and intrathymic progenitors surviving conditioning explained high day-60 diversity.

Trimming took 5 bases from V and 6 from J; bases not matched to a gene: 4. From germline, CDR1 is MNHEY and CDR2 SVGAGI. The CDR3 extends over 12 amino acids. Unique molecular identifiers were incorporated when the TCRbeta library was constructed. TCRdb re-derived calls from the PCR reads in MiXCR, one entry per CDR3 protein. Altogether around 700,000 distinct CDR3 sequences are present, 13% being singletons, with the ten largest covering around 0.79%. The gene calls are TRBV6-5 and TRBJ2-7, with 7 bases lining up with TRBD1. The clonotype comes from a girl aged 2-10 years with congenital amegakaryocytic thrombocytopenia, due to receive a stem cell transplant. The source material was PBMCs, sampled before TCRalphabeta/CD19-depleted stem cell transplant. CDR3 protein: CASSGTAAEQYF. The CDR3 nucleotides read TGTGCCAGCAGTGGGACAGCGGCCGAGCAGTACTTC.